This TCR beta chain is drawn from a study of blood T cell repertoires in COVID-19. Overall study: There were acute and convalescent COVID-19 samples, and they came from the United States, Italy and Spain. In each case, the material was cDNA or gDNA derived from T cells, B-cell-depleted T cells, or PBMCs.

Authors' data handling: Reference gene primer amplification gave estimated nucleated cell counts. Generated by immunoSEQ multiplex PCR, the TCRdb table keeps only in-frame clones and is missing some. Clone size and the V and J calls come from that table; the DNA yielded D and trimming. The sample lists about 74,000 clones; about 91% were seen once. Germline CDR1 is SEHNR and CDR2 is FQNEAQ (reference sequence). J was trimmed by 4 bases and V by 1 base; bases with no gene match: 6. This CDR3 contains 15 residues. This chain uses TRBV7-9 with TRBJ1-2; 7 bases are a match to TRBD1. Sequencing used peripheral blood. This receptor was obtained from a woman older than 75 with active or convalescent COVID-19. For the CDR3, the DNA is TGTGCCAGCAGCTTAGTCCCGGGACAGCCCTATGGCTACACCTTC. As protein: CASSLVPGQPYGYTF.